These T cell receptor beta chains were read from a single sample in a study of T cell responses to AZD1222 COVID-19 vaccine. Sequencing used immunoSEQ multiplex PCR; TCRdb keeps in-frame clones, though not all of them. The table includes 200,000 or so clones, approximately 94% detected once. Sequencing used peripheral blood, obtained on day 0 of MenACWY control vaccination. Receptors originate from an adult in good health. Each CDR3 is given with its conserved first and last residue. The order of the fields is D gene, J gene, V gene, CDR3 length, clone size, CDR3 protein, CDR3 DNA. D genes are given only for firm matches. A clone size is listed for some rows: how often the clone was seen (once, few, many), or a class if it is expanded.

>-|TRBJ1-5|TRBV10-2|16|-
CASGILRGYSNQPQHF
TGCGCCAGCGGAATCCTGAGGGGGTATAGCAATCAGCCCCAGCATTTT
>-|TRBJ1-4|TRBV5-1|15|-
CASSLGTLGDEKLFF
TGCGCCAGCAGCTTGGGGACCCTGGGGGATGAAAAACTGTTTTTT
>-|TRBJ1-2|TRBV12-3/TRBV12-4|13|-
CASNAGGVTGYTF
TGTGCCAGCAACGCGGGAGGGGTGACTGGCTACACCTTC
>TRBD2|TRBJ2-5|TRBV3-1/TRBV3-2|16|once
CASSQDVAGGQETQYF
TGTGCCAGCAGCCAAGACGTAGCGGGGGGGCAAGAGACCCAGTACTTC
>TRBD1|TRBJ2-1|TRBV6-5|16|-
CASSYVGTGDLNEQFF
TGTGCCAGCAGTTACGTCGGGACAGGGGATCTTAATGAGCAGTTCTTC
>TRBD1|TRBJ1-4|TRBV3-1/TRBV3-2|15|-
CASSQTTGGGEKLFF
TGTGCCAGCAGCCAAACCACAGGGGGCGGAGAAAAACTGTTTTTT
>-|TRBJ1-5|TRBV6-2/TRBV6-3|15|-
CASSGQGLGNQPQHF
TGTGCCAGCAGTGGGCAGGGGCTGGGCAATCAGCCCCAGCATTTT
>-|TRBJ1-2|TRBV7-9|13|-
CASSPGVLWGYTF
TGTGCCAGCAGCCCCGGGGTATTGTGGGGCTACACCTTC
>TRBD2|TRBJ2-1|TRBV5-4|15|-
CASSSAGTIHNEQFF
TGTGCCAGCAGCTCTGCCGGGACTATACACAATGAGCAGTTCTTC
>TRBD2|TRBJ2-1|TRBV7-2|15|-
CASSYSGGSYNEQFF
TGTGCCAGCAGCTATAGCGGGGGGTCCTACAATGAGCAGTTCTTC
>TRBD1|TRBJ2-1|TRBV9|15|-
CASSRGQSSYNEQFF
TGTGCCAGCAGCAGGGGACAGAGCTCCTACAATGAGCAGTTCTTC
>-|TRBJ2-7|TRBV19|13|-
CASSTRQTGEQYF
TGTGCCAGTAGTACTCGACAGACGGGCGAGCAGTACTTC
>-|TRBJ1-1|TRBV10-1|15|once
CASSGTATANTEAFF
TGCGCCAGCAGTGGCACCGCGACAGCGAACACTGAAGCTTTCTTT
>TRBD2|TRBJ2-2|TRBV11-2|14|-
CASSRTRNTGELFF
TGTGCCAGCAGCAGGACTAGGAACACCGGGGAGCTGTTTTTT
>-|TRBJ2-7|TRBV10-1|13|few
CASSEAGAYEQYF
TGCGCCAGCAGCGAGGCTGGAGCCTACGAGCAGTACTTC
>-|TRBJ1-1|TRBV27|13|-
CASSLAGRTEAFF
TGTGCCAGCAGTTTAGCTGGGAGGACTGAAGCTTTCTTT
>-|TRBJ2-7|TRBV5-5|13|-
CASSFGSEYEQYF
TGTGCCAGCAGCTTCGGGTCCGAATACGAGCAGTACTTC
>-|TRBJ2-1|TRBV10-3|15|-
CAISERENSYNEQFF
TGTGCCATCAGTGAGAGGGAAAACTCCTACAATGAGCAGTTCTTC
>-|TRBJ1-5|TRBV5-1|15|-
CASSSSGNSNQPQHF
TGCGCCAGCAGCTCGTCGGGGAATAGCAATCAGCCCCAGCATTTT
>-|TRBJ1-1|TRBV30|12|few
CAWSPRNTEAFF
TGTGCCTGGAGCCCACGGAACACTGAAGCTTTCTTT
>-|TRBJ2-4|TRBV10-2|11|few
CASGAKNIQYF
TGCGCCAGCGGTGCCAAAAACATTCAGTACTTC
>-|TRBJ1-2|TRBV6-2/TRBV6-3|15|-
CASRPTGKFDHGYTF
TGTGCCAGCAGGCCTACAGGGAAGTTCGATCATGGCTACACCTTC
>-|TRBJ2-7|TRBV28|14|-
CASSLRPGYYEQYF
TGTGCCAGCAGTTTAAGGCCAGGGTACTACGAGCAGTACTTC
>TRBD1|TRBJ1-1|TRBV4-1|15|-
CASSQVQGAPTEAFF
TGCGCCAGCAGCCAAGTCCAGGGGGCGCCCACTGAAGCTTTCTTT
>TRBD1|TRBJ1-2|TRBV3-1/TRBV3-2|17|-
CASSQAGTGGIGKGYTF
TGTGCCAGCAGCCAAGCCGGGACAGGGGGCATCGGGAAAGGCTACACCTTC
>-|TRBJ2-3|TRBV5-6|10|-
CASSFSDPLF
TGTGCCAGCAGCTTCAGTGACCCCCTTTTC
>-|TRBJ2-7|TRBV2|15|-
CASSVTHLRGNEQYF
TGTGCCAGCAGTGTGACCCACTTAAGGGGTAACGAGCAGTACTTC